Included here is one T cell receptor beta chain sequence, with context. This sample was taken from a study of blood T cell repertoires in COVID-19. The wider study: Sample material is recorded as cDNA or gDNA derived from T cells, B-cell-depleted T cells, or PBMCs.

The CDR3 has 18 residues. Germline loops: CDR1 SGHDT, CDR2 YYEEEE. Trimming left V 0 bases short and J 0 bases short, with 16 bases between. Only in-frame clones appear in the TCRdb table, and some are missing; sequencing was by immunoSEQ multiplex PCR. The repertoire holds about 150,000 clones, with about 86% as singletons. This receptor was taken from a middle-aged man with active or convalescent COVID-19. The sequenced sample consisted of peripheral blood. The chain employs TRBV5-6 and TRBJ2-1; D remains ambiguous. The CDR3, as DNA: TGTGCCAGCAGCTTGGGTAGCCCTCTTCTCAGCTCCTACAATGAGCAGTTCTTC. This gives the protein CASSLGSPLLSSYNEQFF.